This T cell receptor (beta chain) was captured in a study of blood T cell repertoires in COVID-19. Whole-study context: Sites in the United States, Italy and Spain provided acute and convalescent COVID-19 samples.

This clone showed up just once. In the study's own analysis: Scientists estimated how many nucleated cells there were by amplifying reference gene primers. Sequencing was performed with immunoSEQ multiplex PCR; in TCRdb, only in-frame clones are kept and a portion is missing. V, J and clone size are taken as reported in that table, and D and trimming were inferred from the DNA itself. Here the sample spans over 75,000 clones, about 90% being singletons. Trimming cost V 4 bases and J 6 bases; bases outside gene matches: 11. Germline values: CDR1 SGHTA, CDR2 FQGNSA. CDR3 length equals 16 residues. Sequencing was done on a sample of peripheral blood. The genes are TRBV7-2 and TRBJ2-1; the match to TRBD2 covers 8 bases. The receptor was derived from a human donor with COVID-19, enrolled during active disease. The donor label of this sample is uncertain. The CDR3 spells CASSSVTGGLRNEQFF. Written as DNA, the CDR3 is TGTGCCAGCAGCTCTGTAACGGGGGGGCTGCGCAATGAGCAGTTCTTC.